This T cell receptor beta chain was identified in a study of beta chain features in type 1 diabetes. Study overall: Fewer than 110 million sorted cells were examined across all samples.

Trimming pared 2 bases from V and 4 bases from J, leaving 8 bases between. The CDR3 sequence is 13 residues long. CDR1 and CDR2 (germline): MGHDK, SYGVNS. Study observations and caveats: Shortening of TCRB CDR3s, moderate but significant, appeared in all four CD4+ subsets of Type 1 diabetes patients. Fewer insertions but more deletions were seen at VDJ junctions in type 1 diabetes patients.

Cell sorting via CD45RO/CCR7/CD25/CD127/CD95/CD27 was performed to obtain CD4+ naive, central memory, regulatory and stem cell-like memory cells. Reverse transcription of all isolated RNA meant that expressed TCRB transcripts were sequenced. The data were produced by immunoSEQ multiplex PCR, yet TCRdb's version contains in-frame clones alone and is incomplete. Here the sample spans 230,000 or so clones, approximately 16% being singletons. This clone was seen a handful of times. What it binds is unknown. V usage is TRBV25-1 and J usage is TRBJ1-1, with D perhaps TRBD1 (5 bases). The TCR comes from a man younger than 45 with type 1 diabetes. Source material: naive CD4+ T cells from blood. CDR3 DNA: TGTGCCAGCAGTGAAAGGGGATTCACTGAAGCTTTCTTT. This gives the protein CASSERGFTEAFF.